The subject of this entry is one TCR beta chain. This record comes from a study of shared clonotypes between healthy human individuals. Assay execution took place at the deep level. TCRdb's copy holds only in-frame clones and misses some; the assay was immunoSEQ multiplex PCR. The table lists some 1.5 million clones, roughly 96% of them singletons. V was pared by 8 bases and J by 7 bases, with 17 bases between. Germline assignment: CDR1 MNHEY and CDR2 SMNVEV (reference sequence). The CDR3 is 14 amino acids. This TCR derives from a man aged 25 to 40 in good health. The genes are TRBV27 and TRBJ1-4, with D possibly TRBD1 on 6 matching bases. Sample: naive CD4+ T cells sorted from blood. The subset: CD45RA+ positively selected. CDR3 in DNA: TGTGCCAGCCGACGGGGGGGGCCCGGTGAAAAACTGTTTTTT. Amino acids: CASRRGGPGEKLFF. Complete variable domain (other parts from reference TRBV27 and TRBJ1-4): EAQVTQNPRYLITVTGKKLTVTCSQNMNHEYMSWYRQDPGLGLRQIYYSMNVEVTDKGDVPEGYKVSRKEKRNFPLILESPSPNQTSLYFCASRRGGPGEKLFFGSGTQLSVL.